Listed here are 10 T cell receptor beta chains from one sample, sequenced in a study of cytomegalovirus exposure and HLA in healthy donors. PCR was performed using 60 Vbeta and 13 Jbeta primers. Profiled with immunoSEQ multiplex PCR; TCRdb holds only in-frame clones, not every one. The repertoire consists of over 100,000 clones, with 79% occurring once and the leading ten covering approximately 3.1%. The sample comprised PBMCs. The source of these receptors is a woman aged 18 to 35 in good health and CMV-seropositive.

The chain couples TRBV5-6 to TRBJ1-5; unclear D gene. Trimming pared 0 bases from V and 3 bases from J, leaving 10 bases between. The CDR3 sequence is 15 residues long. Germline values: CDR1 SGHDT, CDR2 YYEEEE. For the CDR3, the DNA is TGTGCCAGCAGCTTGGGACCGACTGACAATCAGCCCCAGCATTTT. This encodes CASSLGPTDNQPQHF.

The J gene is TRBJ1-1, the V gene TRBV5-1, with 8 bases matching TRBD1. Germline CDR1 reads SGHRS; CDR2 reads YFSETQ. CDR3 length equals 19 residues. Germline trimming cut 2 bases from V and 2 bases from J; bases unmatched to any gene: 17. This CDR3 reads CASSFRGAGGMIRNTEAFF. CDR3 DNA: TGCGCCAGCAGCTTCAGGGGTGCAGGGGGCATGATACGCAACACTGAAGCTTTCTTT.

The chain uses TRBV7-3 and TRBJ1-1, with a tentative D call TRBD1 (5 bases). CDR1 SGHTA and CDR2 FQGTGA come from the germline V gene. Deletions cut 5 bases from V and 5 bases from J, with 12 bases between. The CDR3 extends over 13 amino acids. CDR3 nucleotide sequence: TGTGCCAGCAGCCATGGGGGGGGGACTGAAGCTTTCTTT. Encoded protein: CASSHGGGTEAFF.

Points on this clone: Other DNA sequences from this sample encode an identical CDR3 as well. The chain uses TRBV19 and TRBJ1-1; 8 bases are shared with TRBD1. This CDR3 has 16 residues. Germline values: CDR1 LNHDA, CDR2 SQIVND (reference sequence). V dropped 7 bases and J dropped 4; count of bases not matched to a gene: 14. The CDR3 protein is CASIVGTGLWVTEAFF. The DNA of the CDR3 is TGTGCCAGTATCGTGGGGACAGGACTTTGGGTCACTGAAGCTTTCTTT.

There are a few counts of this clone. This sequence joins TRBV5-4 and TRBJ2-5; 10 bases map to TRBD1. Germline loops: CDR1 SGHNT, CDR2 YYREEE (reference sequence). The junction had 6 bases not matched to a gene; V was cut back by 5 bases and J by 5 bases. This CDR3 is 14 amino acids long. The CDR3 here is CASRSGQGSETQYF. The CDR3 DNA sequence: TGTGCCAGCAGGTCGGGACAGGGGTCTGAGACCCAGTACTTC.

The chain employs TRBV27 and TRBJ2-5; 12 positions match TRBD2. The V and J ends lost 10 bases and 5 bases, in that order; junction bases with no gene match: 20. This CDR3 has 18 residues. Germline CDR1 is MNHEY and CDR2 is SMNVEV (reference sequence). The chain's CDR3 is CAIRTRGLAGGREETQYF. The CDR3 nucleotides read TGTGCCATCAGGACAAGGGGGCTAGCGGGAGGGCGGGAGGAGACCCAGTACTTC.

The chain links TRBV5-4 to TRBJ1-4; 7 nucleotides agree with TRBD1. Per germline, CDR1 SGHNT and CDR2 YYREEE (reference sequence). CDR3 length: 16 amino acids. The V and J ends lost 3 bases and 5 bases, in that order; junction bases with no gene match: 10. The CDR3 sequence is CASSSKTGQINEKLFF. As DNA, the CDR3 is TGTGCCAGCAGCTCGAAAACGGGACAGATAAATGAAAAACTGTTTTTT.

The chain combines TRBV28 with TRBJ2-7, with 9 positions matching TRBD1. Losses at the gene ends were 5 bases for V and 7 bases for J; bases not matched to a gene: 12. The CDR3 spans 15 residues. Germline V gene data show CDR1 as MDHEN and CDR2 as SYDVKM. The CDR3 nucleotides read TGTGCCAGCAGTGGAGCCCGGGACAGGGTTTATGAGCAGTACTTC. This gives the protein CASSGARDRVYEQYF. Based on the CDR3 plus reference TRBV28 and TRBJ2-7, the full variable domain is DVKVTQSSRYLVKRTGEKVFLECVQDMDHENMFWYRQDPGLGLRLIYFSYDVKMKEKGDIPEGYSVSREKKERFSLILESASTNQTSMYLCASSGARDRVYEQYFGPGTRLTVT.

With respect to this clone: Germline and junction disagree at one end, which may indicate a read error. The chain has TRBV7-7 and TRBJ2-7; 9 bases are shared with TRBD2. The CDR3 spans 16 residues. Germline assignment: CDR1 SSHAT and CDR2 FNYEAQ (reference sequence). The CDR3 here is CASSLHAVAGENEQYF. The DNA for the CDR3 is TGTGCTAGCAGCCTTCACGCGGTAGCGGGAGAGAACGAGCAGTACTTC.

The rearrangement joins TRBV19 to TRBJ1-1, with D tentatively TRBD1 (5 bases). Between the trimmed V and J ends, which lost 6 bases and 2 bases, there was a span of 16 bases. From germline, CDR1 is LNHDA and CDR2 SQIVND (reference sequence). The CDR3 sequence is 15 residues long. CDR3 residues: CASSQEWGTNTEAFF. The CDR3 DNA reads as TGTGCCAGTAGCCAGGAATGGGGGACTAACACTGAAGCTTTCTTT.